The 12 T cell receptor beta chains reported below all come from one sample, sequenced in a study of cytomegalovirus exposure and HLA in healthy donors. The repertoire was sequenced with immunoSEQ multiplex PCR; TCRdb's copy has only in-frame clones and lacks some. Counted here are around 220,000 clones, roughly 84% occurring once; the ten biggest clones make up more than 12%. The sequenced sample was PBMCs. These receptors originate from a woman under 40 in good health and CMV-seropositive.

This clone was seen more than once but under ten times. As DNA, the CDR3 is TGTGCCAGCGTTCCGATTGGGGAAGCGGCTAACTATGGCTACACCTTC. Translation: CASVPIGEAANYGYTF. The gene calls are TRBV5-4 and TRBJ1-2; D ambiguous. The CDR3 runs to 16 residues. V shed 7 bases and J shed 0 bases, with 19 bases lying between them. Germline V gene lookup returns CDR1 SGHNT and CDR2 YYREEE (reference sequence).

The chain is built from TRBV6-5 and TRBJ1-2; a weak D match, TRBD1 (5 bases). The CDR3 runs to 15 residues. V shed 0 bases and J shed 4 bases, with 12 bases lying between them. Germline CDR1 is MNHEY and CDR2 is SVGAGI. DNA of the CDR3: TGTGCCAGCAGTTACTCGACCAGGGACTTCTATGGCTACACCTTC. Translated: CASSYSTRDFYGYTF.

The chain has TRBV6-5 and TRBJ2-5; 10 nucleotides match TRBD2. The CDR3 is made up of 14 amino acids. V gave up 6 bases and J gave up 7 bases; unmatched junction bases: 8. Germline CDR1 reads MNHEY; CDR2 reads SVGAGI. CDR3: CASSRAGGEGTQYF. The DNA of the CDR3 is TGTGCCAGCAGCCGAGCGGGAGGGGAGGGGACCCAGTACTTC.

DNA of the CDR3: TGCGCCAGCAGCCAACCGGGCCAGCCCCAGCATTTT. Its translation: CASSQPGQPQHF. The chain combines TRBV4-3 with TRBJ1-5; no clear D gene. V was pared by 2 bases and J by 7 bases, with 6 bases between. The CDR3 spans 12 residues. Germline V lookup: CDR1 LGHNA, CDR2 YSLEER.

The V and J genes are TRBV19 and TRBJ1-4, with D possibly being TRBD1 (5 bases). The CDR3 totals 15 residues. From germline, CDR1 is LNHDA and CDR2 SQIVND (reference sequence). V shed 4 bases and J shed 6 bases, with 15 bases lying between them. CDR3 bases: TGTGCCAGTAGTAGAACCGGGACGGGGGATGAAAAACTGTTTTTT. It specifies CASSRTGTGDEKLFF.

Regarding this clone: The sample carries other DNA sequences with the same CDR3. The V gene is TRBV5-1, the J gene TRBJ2-5, with 8 bases matching TRBD2. The CDR3 sequence is 14 residues long. Germline CDR1 is SGHRS and CDR2 is YFSETQ. V trimming: 0 bases; J trimming: 4 bases; junction bases outside the gene matches: 2. The CDR3 reads CASSLVREGETQYF. The CDR3, as DNA: TGCGCCAGCAGCTTGGTACGGGAGGGAGAGACCCAGTACTTC.

This chain joins TRBV4-1 and TRBJ1-3; the match to TRBD1 covers 7 bases. The germline CDR1 and CDR2 sequences are MGHRA and YSYEKL. This CDR3 contains 15 residues. Germline trimming cut 0 bases from V and 3 bases from J; bases unmatched to any gene: 2. The chain's CDR3 is CASSQDDRVGNTIYF. The CDR3 DNA follows: TGCGCCAGCAGCCAAGACGACAGGGTTGGAAACACCATATATTTT.

The chain joins TRBV5-1 to TRBJ1-2; TRBD1 matches 9 bases. V gave up 4 bases and J gave up 14 bases; unmatched junction bases: 15. Germline loops: CDR1 SGHRS, CDR2 YFSETQ. There are 14 residues in the CDR3. This CDR3 reads CASSPLSPGQGITF. The CDR3 DNA is TGCGCCAGCAGCCCCTTAAGCCCGGGACAGGGTATAACCTTC.

The chain uses TRBV5-1 and TRBJ1-3; tentatively, D is TRBD1 (6 bases). Per germline, CDR1 SGHRS and CDR2 YFSETQ. Trimming left V 3 bases short and J 0 bases short, with 10 bases between. This CDR3 has 15 residues. CDR3: CASSSQGLSGNTIYF. The DNA of the CDR3 is TGCGCCAGCAGCTCACAGGGACTCTCTGGAAACACCATATATTTT.

The chain joins TRBV11-3 to TRBJ2-5, with 12 positions matching TRBD1. The CDR3 length is 16 residues. J gave up 5 bases and V 4 bases, and 8 bases lay outside the gene matches. Germline V gene sequence: CDR1 SGHNT, CDR2 YENEEA. CDR3 DNA: TGTGCCAGCAGCTCGGGACAGGGGGCGTATATGGAGACCCAGTACTTC. This sequence encodes CASSSGQGAYMETQYF.

A few counts support this clone. The chain employs TRBV4-1 and TRBJ2-1, with D tentatively TRBD2 (6 bases). Trimming removed 3 bases from V and 6 bases from J, with 18 bases in between. The CDR3 extends over 16 amino acids. CDR1 and CDR2 (germline): MGHRA, YSYEKL. CDR3 sequence (DNA): TGCGCCAGCAGCCAGATAACCGGGACTTTCATCAATGAGCAGTTCTTC. This translates into CASSQITGTFINEQFF.

The chain joins TRBV5-1 to TRBJ2-1; no clear D gene. The CDR3 runs to 15 residues. Per germline, CDR1 SGHRS and CDR2 YFSETQ. The V gene lost 0 bases and the J gene lost 8 bases, with 15 bases spanning the gap. The CDR3 loop reads CASSLDAPPIDEQFF. The CDR3 DNA reads TGCGCCAGCAGCTTGGATGCGCCGCCAATCGATGAGCAGTTCTTC.